These 23 T cell receptor beta chains were sequenced from one sample in a study of T cells in Graves' hyperthyroidism and ophthalmopathy. Researchers took RNA transcripts and amplified the TCR beta CDR3 regions from them. Researchers ran a first-round RT-PCR on the TCR CDR3 using the HTBI primer set. MiXCR was run by TCRdb on the multiplex PCR reads, yielding one entry per CDR3 protein. The sample lists over 550,000 distinct CDR3 sequences; around 15% were seen once. What was sequenced was blood. These receptors were obtained from a woman aged 18-29 years with Graves' hyperthyroidism.

The chain employs TRBV9 and TRBJ2-1; 8 bases line up with TRBD2. CDR1 SGDLS and CDR2 YYNGEE come from the germline V gene. The CDR3 has 17 residues. Unmatched junction bases numbered 11, after V lost 2 bases and J lost 4 bases. In nucleotides, the CDR3 is TGTGCCAGCAGCGTCGGACTAGCAGGACGCAGATACAATGAGCAGTTCTTC. Translated, it gives CASSVGLAGRRYNEQFF.

This clonotype was picked up a small number of times. This chain uses TRBV30 with TRBJ2-7, with unresolved D. CDR1 and CDR2 from the germline V gene are GTSNPN and SVGIG (reference sequence). The CDR3 sequence is 13 residues long. V gave up 3 bases and J gave up 2 bases, with 11 bases separating them. The CDR3 DNA sequence: TGTGCCTGGAGATACACGCTAGCCTACGAGCAGTACTTC. Translated, it gives CAWRYTLAYEQYF. The full variable domain, in which reference TRBV30 and TRBJ2-7 provide the parts outside the CDR3, is SQTIHQWPATLVQPVGSPLSLECTVEGTSNPNLYWYRQAAGRGLQLLFYSVGIGQISSEVPQNLSASRPQDRQFILSSKKLLLSDSGFYLCAWRYTLAYEQYFGPGTRLTVT.

The CDR3: CAWSRASGGASYEQFF. CDR3 coding DNA: TGTGCCTGGAGTAGGGCTAGCGGGGGGGCCTCCTATGAGCAGTTCTTC. This sequence joins TRBV30 and TRBJ2-1; 12 bases agree with TRBD2. Germline V gives CDR1 GTSNPN, CDR2 SVGIG (reference sequence). V lost 2 bases to trimming and J lost 8 bases; unmatched junction nucleotides: 10. The CDR3 consists of 16 residues. Full variable domain (outside the CDR3, taken from reference TRBV30 and TRBJ2-1): SQTIHQWPATLVQPVGSPLSLECTVEGTSNPNLYWYRQAAGRGLQLLFYSVGIGQISSEVPQNLSASRPQDRQFILSSKKLLLSDSGFYLCAWSRASGGASYEQFFGPGTRLTVL.

Notes on this clonotype: Germline and junction disagree at one end, which may indicate a read error. The rearrangement links TRBV28 to TRBJ2-3; D perhaps matches TRBD2 (5 bases). Germline loops: CDR1 MDHEN, CDR2 SYDVKM. The CDR3 spans 13 residues. For the CDR3, the DNA is TGTGCCAGCAGCATGGGAATGGGAGATGCGCAATATTTT. Translating it yields CASSMGMGDAQYF.

The chain employs TRBV20-1 and TRBJ2-7; D may be TRBD1 (6 bases). Between the trimmed V and J ends, which lost 6 bases and 5 bases, there was a span of 32 bases. CDR3 length equals 18 residues. CDR1 is DFQATT and CDR2 is SNEGSKA in the germline V gene (reference sequence). The CDR3 protein is CSANIDIAQGHRPDEQYF. Written as DNA, the CDR3 is TGCAGTGCCAATATCGATATTGCCCAGGGACACCGCCCGGACGAGCAGTACTTC.

This clonotype was recorded many times. The rearrangement uses TRBV30 and TRBJ2-3; no reliable D call. This CDR3 spans 15 amino acids. V lost 0 bases and J 4 bases, leaving 14 bases between the germline ends. Germline V gene data show CDR1 as GTSNPN and CDR2 as SVGIG (reference sequence). CDR3 sequence: CAWSVTGSGADTQYF. The CDR3 nucleotides read TGTGCCTGGAGTGTAACTGGGTCTGGGGCAGATACGCAGTATTTT.

Of note for this clonotype: It may be a read error: a sequence one base away is much more abundant. The chain couples TRBV9 to TRBJ1-6; 7 positions agree with TRBD1. This CDR3 has 15 residues. In germline, CDR1 is SGDLS, CDR2 YYNGEE. The CDR3 bases are TGTGCCGGCAGCGTAGCCGGGACAGCTAATTCACCCCTCCACTTT. The encoded protein is CAGSVAGTANSPLHF.

V and J are TRBV20-1 and TRBJ2-5; a weak D match, TRBD1 (5 bases). V lost 7 bases and J 5 bases, leaving 23 bases between the germline ends. CDR3 length: 15 residues. Germline CDR1 DFQATT, CDR2 SNEGSKA (reference sequence). Written as DNA, the CDR3 is TGCAGTGGTGGGTTCCCCCAGGGCCAGGCGGAGACCCAGTACTTC. Its translation is CSGGFPQGQAETQYF.

The genes are TRBV30 and TRBJ2-3; D not certain. With 3 bases removed from V and 5 bases from J, the gap between germline ends came to 18 bases. This CDR3 is 15 amino acids long. Germline values: CDR1 GTSNPN, CDR2 SVGIG (reference sequence). For the CDR3, the DNA is TGTGCCTGGAGCGCTGTCGGTTTGCCAATAGATACGCAGTATTTT. Translated: CAWSAVGLPIDTQYF.

This clonotype was seen a handful of times. Compared with germline, one end of the junction differs, possibly owing to a read error. The rearrangement joins TRBV4-2 to TRBJ2-5; D ambiguous. Germline lookup yields CDR1 LGHNA and CDR2 YNFKEQ. The CDR3 contains 15 residues. CDR3 nucleotides: TGTGCCAGCAGCGAAGAGTACCAGAGGTGGGAGACCCAGTACTTC. Protein sequence: CASSEEYQRWETQYF.

This clonotype was recorded a few times. V and J are TRBV2 and TRBJ2-7; 10 bases are a match to TRBD1. This CDR3 spans 17 amino acids. CDR1 SNHLY and CDR2 FYNNEI come from the germline V gene. V shed 6 bases, J shed 0 bases, and the junction held 11 bases outside the gene matches. The CDR3 DNA sequence: TGTGCCAGCAGCGTAAGCACCGGGACAGGGGCCTCCTACGAGCAGTACTTC. Protein sequence: CASSVSTGTGASYEQYF.

The chain recombines TRBV5-1 with TRBJ2-3; no clear D. V lost 0 bases and J 0 bases, leaving 11 bases between the germline ends. The CDR3 spans 16 residues. Germline V CDR1 and CDR2: SGHRS, YFSETQ. The DNA of the CDR3 is TGCGCCAGCAGCTTGGTGAGAGTTGATAGCACAGATACGCAGTATTTT. Its protein is CASSLVRVDSTDTQYF.

The chain is built from TRBV2 and TRBJ1-5; D unresolved. Germline V gives CDR1 SNHLY, CDR2 FYNNEI. V shed 4 bases and J shed 5 bases, with 15 bases lying between them. The CDR3 is made up of 15 amino acids. The CDR3 DNA sequence: TGTGCCAGCAGTGGGCACGGTGGAACCTATCAGCCCCAGCATTTT. This encodes CASSGHGGTYQPQHF.

This clonotype was seen a handful of times. J is TRBJ1-1 and V is TRBV27, with D uncertain. The CDR3 consists of 13 residues. V dropped 6 bases and J dropped 1 base, with 9 bases sitting between them. The germline V gene encodes CDR1 MNHEY and CDR2 SMNVEV (reference sequence). CDR3 loop: CASRERTNTEAFF. In DNA, the CDR3 is TGTGCCAGCAGGGAGCGGACGAACACTGAAGCTTTCTTT.

V is TRBV20-1 and J is TRBJ1-4, with D perhaps matching TRBD1 (6 bases). CDR3 length: 15 amino acids. V was shortened by 0 bases and J by 6 bases, with 14 bases between the two germline ends. CDR1 is DFQATT, CDR2 SNEGSKA, per germline (reference sequence). The CDR3 is CSARDIYRDDEKLFF. The DNA for the CDR3 is TGCAGTGCTAGAGATATTTACAGGGACGATGAAAAACTGTTTTTT.

This clonotype has just a few counts. The chain links TRBV7-6 to TRBJ2-3; 9 bases map to TRBD2. The CDR3 length is 15 residues. CDR1 is SGHVS and CDR2 is FNYEAQ in the germline V gene. The V segment lost 1 base and the J segment 6 bases; nucleotides outside the gene matches: 5. The CDR3 DNA reads as TGTGCCAGCAGCTTAGGGGCGGGAGGGCCCGATACGCAGTATTTT. Its protein product is CASSLGAGGPDTQYF.

In its sample, this clonotype was seen many times. The J gene is TRBJ2-1, the V gene TRBV13; D is possibly TRBD1 (5 bases). CDR3 length: 15 residues. Trimming left V 2 bases short and J 4 bases short, with 12 bases between. Per the germline V gene, CDR1 is PRHDT and CDR2 is FYEKMQ (reference sequence). For the CDR3, the DNA is TGTGCCAGCAGCTTATGGACAACGAGTTACAATGAGCAGTTCTTC. Its translation is CASSLWTTSYNEQFF.

The V and J genes are TRBV30 and TRBJ1-6, with D unclear. Trimming cost V 0 bases and J 5 bases, with 8 bases left between them. There are 14 residues in the CDR3. CDR1 GTSNPN and CDR2 SVGIG come from the germline V gene (reference sequence). In nucleotides, the CDR3 is TGTGCCTGGAGTGTTGGTAGAAATAATTCACCCCTCCACTTT. Encoded protein: CAWSVGRNNSPLHF.

This clonotype was found many times. The chain recombines TRBV5-1 with TRBJ2-7, with 13 bases fitting TRBD2. This CDR3 spans 14 amino acids. Trimming cost V 1 base and J 5 bases; bases outside gene matches: 0. CDR1 SGHRS and CDR2 YFSETQ come from the germline V gene. CDR3 loop: CASSLTSGRDEQYF. The CDR3, as DNA: TGCGCCAGCAGCTTGACTAGCGGGAGGGACGAGCAGTACTTC.

The CDR3 coding sequence is TGCAGTGCTAAGGCACTTACTAGGGGCACAGATACGCAGTATTTT. Translation: CSAKALTRGTDTQYF. The chain employs TRBV20-1 and TRBJ2-3, with D possibly TRBD2 on 5 matching bases. CDR3 size: 15 residues. V gave up 4 bases and J gave up 1 base, with 15 bases separating them. Per germline, CDR1 DFQATT and CDR2 SNEGSKA (reference sequence).

This clonotype was found a few times. V gene TRBV4-3 combines with J gene TRBJ1-2, with a tentative D call TRBD1 (5 bases). The V end lost 1 base, the J end lost 8 bases, and 14 bases lay between the germline ends. The CDR3 covers 14 residues. Germline-derived CDR1 and CDR2 are LGHNA and YSLEER. The CDR3 DNA reads TGCGCCAGCAGCCAAGGATTCAGGGAAGAGGGCTACACCTTC. This translates into CASSQGFREEGYTF.

This clonotype was detected only a few times. The V call is TRBV20-1, the J call TRBJ1-2; no clear D. V lost 5 bases and J 2 bases, leaving 9 bases between the germline ends. Germline V gene sequence: CDR1 DFQATT, CDR2 SNEGSKA (reference sequence). The CDR3 spans 12 residues. The CDR3 DNA follows: TGCAGTGCTGTAACCCAGAACTATGGCTACACCTTC. Translating it yields CSAVTQNYGYTF.

This clonotype showed up many times. The chain joins TRBV2 to TRBJ2-7; the match to TRBD2 covers 11 bases. Trimming at V came to 5 bases and at J to 3 bases, leaving 6 bases not matched to a gene. CDR1 and CDR2 (germline): SNHLY, FYNNEI. The CDR3 totals 15 residues. In DNA, the CDR3 is TGTGCCAGCAGTCTACCGGGACTAGCGGACTACGAGCAGTACTTC. It is translated as CASSLPGLADYEQYF. The full variable domain, rest sourced from reference TRBV2 and TRBJ2-7, is EPEVTQTPSHQVTQMGQEVILRCVPISNHLYFYWYRQILGQKVEFLVSFYNNEISEKSEIFDDQFSVERPDGSNFTLKIRSTKLEDSAMYFCASSLPGLADYEQYFGPGTRLTVT.